This TCR beta chain stems from a study of control samples from healthy donors and cancer patients (TCRdb year 2020). Receptor libraries were prepared by the immunoSEQ multiplex PCR assay. The table comes from immuneACCESS by way of TCRdb, which keeps in-frame sequences with V and J called. Part of the clones is missing from these tables; in studies checked, under half for an unresolved V gene and the rest for unknown reasons. Here the sample has about 120,000 clones; about 95% occur a single time. Approximately 4% of the sample comes from the top ten. This clone was observed a single time. The specificity of this receptor is unknown. No quality values exist for individual bases; no much larger clone is one base distant. This TCR derives from a man younger than 45 in good health. The sequencing input was blood.

The DNA sequence is TGTGCCAGCAGCTTAGCCGTCGGTCCAAGGACTAATGAAAAACTGTTTTTT. Its translation reads: CASSLAVGPRTNEKLFF. The chain uses TRBV7-8 and TRBJ1-4; the D gene cannot be named for sure. V loses 0 bases of germline sequence and J loses 2 bases, and the interval between the two ends is 13 bases. CDR1 SGHVS and CDR2 FQNEAQ were looked up in the germline V gene. Including cysteine and phenylalanine, the CDR3 has 17 amino acids. The entry retains the CDR3 DNA only, 51 bases that are in frame from base 1.